The rows below give T cell receptor beta chains drawn from one sample of a study of T-cell reconstitution after alpha-beta-depleted transplantation in children. MiXCR, applied by TCRdb to the PCR reads, yields one record per CDR3 protein. The sample holds 500,000 to 750,000 distinct CDR3 sequences, 27% seen once. The material sequenced was PBMCs, taken before TCRalphabeta/CD19-depleted stem cell transplant. Receptors originate from a boy younger than two with Wiskott-Aldrich syndrome, due to receive a stem cell transplant. The CDR3 runs from the conserved cysteine through the conserved F or W. D genes are given only for firm matches. For some rows the clone size is stated as once, few or many, or as a class when expanded; others skip it.

DNA	CDR3	V	length	size	J	D
TGTGCCAGCAGCCAAGGACTAGCGGGAGCGACTTTCCAAGAGACCCAGTACTTC	CASSQGLAGATFQETQYF	TRBV14	18	few	TRBJ2-5	TRBD2
TGTGCCAGCAGCTTGGGCCCGGGGGTGGAGCAGTTCTTC	CASSLGPGVEQFF	TRBV5-5	13	-	TRBJ2-1	-
TGCAGCGGACAGACAGGGCCTGAAGCTTTCTTT	CSGQTGPEAFF	TRBV29-1	11	few	TRBJ1-1	TRBD1
TGCAGTGCTGGTCTAGCGCACACAGATACGCAGTATTTT	CSAGLAHTDTQYF	TRBV20-1	13	-	TRBJ2-3	-
TGTGCCAGCAGCTACCTGGACAGGGGGGACGAGCAGTACTTC	CASSYLDRGDEQYF	TRBV5-6	14	few	TRBJ2-7	TRBD1
TGTGCCACCAGTATTACAGGCCAAGAGACCCAGTACTTC	CATSITGQETQYF	TRBV24-1	13	-	TRBJ2-5	-
TGCAGTGCATCGGGGGGCAGCCAGTATGGCTACACCTTC	CSASGGSQYGYTF	TRBV20-1	13	once	TRBJ1-2	-
TGTGCCAGCAGCCCCACTTCTGAGGGACCAGAGACCCAGTACTTC	CASSPTSEGPETQYF	TRBV11-2	15	-	TRBJ2-5	-
TGTGCCAGCAGCTCAAACAGGGGGCAATATGGCTACACCTTC	CASSSNRGQYGYTF	TRBV7-2	14	few	TRBJ1-2	TRBD1
TGTGCCTGGAGTCGGACCCTACCAACGCAGTATTTT	CAWSRTLPTQYF	TRBV30	12	-	TRBJ2-3	-